This is a list of T cell receptor beta chains from one sample in a study of CD8+ T cells in alopecia areata. Some clones are missing from TCRdb's copy, which holds only in-frame ones; the method was immunoSEQ multiplex PCR. In the table there are roughly 180,000 clones, over 55% of which are singletons. This specimen consisted of CD4+ T cells sorted from blood, obtained at week 0. The receptors come from a human donor with alopecia areata. CDR3s include the opening cysteine and the closing phenylalanine or tryptophan. The order of the fields is CDR3 DNA, CDR3 protein, D gene, J gene, V gene, CDR3 length, clone size. D genes are given only for firm matches. Size is stated for part of the rows, as once, few or many counts, or as a class when the clone is expanded.

cdr3_nt: TGTGCCAGCAGCTCTTCAGGGGGAAACACCATATATTTT
cdr3_aa: CASSSSGGNTIYF
d_call: -
j_call: TRBJ1-3
v_call: TRBV11-2
cdr3_length: 13
clone_size: few

cdr3_nt: TGTGCCATCAGTGAGTCTGCGAGGCAGCAAGAGACCCAGTACTTC
cdr3_aa: CAISESARQQETQYF
d_call: -
j_call: TRBJ2-5
v_call: TRBV10-3
cdr3_length: 15
clone_size: -

cdr3_nt: TGTGCCTGGAGTGCGGAGGGCCAGCCCCAGCATTTT
cdr3_aa: CAWSAEGQPQHF
d_call: -
j_call: TRBJ1-5
v_call: TRBV30
cdr3_length: 12
clone_size: -

cdr3_nt: TGTGCCTGGAGTACCCCAGGACAGGTCCGTCAGCCCCAGCATTTT
cdr3_aa: CAWSTPGQVRQPQHF
d_call: TRBD1
j_call: TRBJ1-5
v_call: TRBV30
cdr3_length: 15
clone_size: -

cdr3_nt: TGTGCCACCAGTATTCAGGGCGGCTACGAGCAGTACTTC
cdr3_aa: CATSIQGGYEQYF
d_call: -
j_call: TRBJ2-7
v_call: TRBV15
cdr3_length: 13
clone_size: -

cdr3_nt: TGTGCCAGCAGTCGACGACAGGGCCCTTATCAGCCCCAGCATTTT
cdr3_aa: CASSRRQGPYQPQHF
d_call: TRBD1
j_call: TRBJ1-5
v_call: TRBV6-5
cdr3_length: 15
clone_size: -

cdr3_nt: TGTGCCAGCAGTTTATATTTCTCCGGGACAGGACATGGAGAGCAGTACTTC
cdr3_aa: CASSLYFSGTGHGEQYF
d_call: TRBD1
j_call: TRBJ2-7
v_call: TRBV27
cdr3_length: 17
clone_size: -

cdr3_nt: TGTGCCAGCAGTTCTTCTAACACTGAAGCTTTCTTT
cdr3_aa: CASSSSNTEAFF
d_call: -
j_call: TRBJ1-1
v_call: TRBV2
cdr3_length: 12
clone_size: -

cdr3_nt: TGTGCCACCATGACGGGGAAGAGAGACACAGATACGCAGTATTTT
cdr3_aa: CATMTGKRDTDTQYF
d_call: -
j_call: TRBJ2-3
v_call: TRBV15
cdr3_length: 15
clone_size: -

cdr3_nt: TGTGCCAGCAGTTGGGGGGCGGGGACTCCCCTTGAGACCCAGTACTTC
cdr3_aa: CASSWGAGTPLETQYF
d_call: -
j_call: TRBJ2-5
v_call: TRBV27
cdr3_length: 16
clone_size: -

cdr3_nt: TGTGCCAGCGCCTCCGCATTGATACAAGAGACCCAGTACTTC
cdr3_aa: CASASALIQETQYF
d_call: -
j_call: TRBJ2-5
v_call: TRBV25-1
cdr3_length: 14
clone_size: -

cdr3_nt: TGTGCCAGCACTTCCGGGAACTATGGCTACACCTTC
cdr3_aa: CASTSGNYGYTF
d_call: -
j_call: TRBJ1-2
v_call: TRBV28
cdr3_length: 12
clone_size: -

cdr3_nt: TGTGCCAGCACCATAGGCCCACAGGGCTATGGCTACACCTTC
cdr3_aa: CASTIGPQGYGYTF
d_call: -
j_call: TRBJ1-2
v_call: TRBV5-6
cdr3_length: 14
clone_size: -

cdr3_nt: TGTGCCAGCAGCGGTGTAGGGGGTTTCTACACCTTC
cdr3_aa: CASSGVGGFYTF
d_call: -
j_call: TRBJ1-2
v_call: TRBV25-1
cdr3_length: 12
clone_size: -

cdr3_nt: TGCAGCGTTGATGGGACAGGGGGAAACTATGGCTACACCTTC
cdr3_aa: CSVDGTGGNYGYTF
d_call: TRBD1
j_call: TRBJ1-2
v_call: TRBV29-1
cdr3_length: 14
clone_size: -

cdr3_nt: TGTGCCAGCAGCGTAGAATCCGCTTCACCCCTCCACTTT
cdr3_aa: CASSVESASPLHF
d_call: -
j_call: TRBJ1-6
v_call: TRBV9
cdr3_length: 13
clone_size: -

cdr3_nt: TGTGCCTGGAGTGTAACTAGCGGGGTGGGAGAGACCCAGTACTTC
cdr3_aa: CAWSVTSGVGETQYF
d_call: TRBD2
j_call: TRBJ2-5
v_call: TRBV30
cdr3_length: 15
clone_size: few

cdr3_nt: TGTGCCTGGAGTCACGGGGGGCAGGGCTACACCTTC
cdr3_aa: CAWSHGGQGYTF
d_call: -
j_call: TRBJ1-2
v_call: TRBV30
cdr3_length: 12
clone_size: once

cdr3_nt: TGTGCCAGCAGCTTTTCACTAGCGGGGCGGGCAGATACGCAGTATTTT
cdr3_aa: CASSFSLAGRADTQYF
d_call: TRBD2
j_call: TRBJ2-3
v_call: TRBV7-8
cdr3_length: 16
clone_size: -

cdr3_nt: TGTGCCTGCACCCCCGGGACAGGCTTAACCTACGAGCAGTACTTC
cdr3_aa: CACTPGTGLTYEQYF
d_call: TRBD1
j_call: TRBJ2-7
v_call: TRBV30
cdr3_length: 15
clone_size: -

cdr3_nt: TGCGCCAGCAGCGAGGGACAGGTAAACACTGAAGCTTTCTTT
cdr3_aa: CASSEGQVNTEAFF
d_call: TRBD1
j_call: TRBJ1-1
v_call: TRBV5-1
cdr3_length: 14
clone_size: -

cdr3_nt: TGTGCCAGCTCACCACGGACAGGGGCTGAGACCCAGTACTTC
cdr3_aa: CASSPRTGAETQYF
d_call: TRBD1
j_call: TRBJ2-5
v_call: TRBV18
cdr3_length: 14
clone_size: -

cdr3_nt: TGCGCCAGCAGCTCAGGGGTTCAAGAGACCCAGTACTTC
cdr3_aa: CASSSGVQETQYF
d_call: -
j_call: TRBJ2-5
v_call: TRBV5-1
cdr3_length: 13
clone_size: -

cdr3_nt: TGTGCCGGAGCCAGGACACGGAGCACCGGGGAGCTGTTTTTT
cdr3_aa: CAGARTRSTGELFF
d_call: -
j_call: TRBJ2-2
v_call: TRBV30
cdr3_length: 14
clone_size: -

cdr3_nt: TGTGCCAGCAGCGGGACAGGGGGGGAGTACGAGCAGTACTTC
cdr3_aa: CASSGTGGEYEQYF
d_call: TRBD1
j_call: TRBJ2-7
v_call: TRBV27
cdr3_length: 14
clone_size: -

cdr3_nt: TGCAGCGTTCAAATCCCGGGGCAGAACGTCCTGACTTTC
cdr3_aa: CSVQIPGQNVLTF
d_call: -
j_call: TRBJ2-6
v_call: TRBV29-1
cdr3_length: 13
clone_size: -

cdr3_nt: TGTGCCAGTCTAAACACTAGGATCCTCTATGGCTACACCTTC
cdr3_aa: CASLNTRILYGYTF
d_call: -
j_call: TRBJ1-2
v_call: TRBV19
cdr3_length: 14
clone_size: -

cdr3_nt: TGTGCCAGCAGTGTTCAGGATGGCAACACTGAAGCTTTCTTT
cdr3_aa: CASSVQDGNTEAFF
d_call: -
j_call: TRBJ1-1
v_call: TRBV2
cdr3_length: 14
clone_size: once

cdr3_nt: TGCAGCGTTGGTTGGGGCTACGAGCAGTACTTC
cdr3_aa: CSVGWGYEQYF
d_call: -
j_call: TRBJ2-7
v_call: TRBV29-1
cdr3_length: 11
clone_size: -

cdr3_nt: TGCGCCAGCAGCCGAGAAACACAGGGGCTCAACGAGCAGTACTTC
cdr3_aa: CASSRETQGLNEQYF
d_call: TRBD1
j_call: TRBJ2-7
v_call: TRBV4-1
cdr3_length: 15
clone_size: -

cdr3_nt: TGTGCCAGTAGTATTCGGACTAGCGGGACAGATACGCAGTATTTT
cdr3_aa: CASSIRTSGTDTQYF
d_call: TRBD2
j_call: TRBJ2-3
v_call: TRBV19
cdr3_length: 15
clone_size: -

cdr3_nt: TGTGCCTGGAGTCCGACAGGGGCCGGAAAACTGTTTTTT
cdr3_aa: CAWSPTGAGKLFF
d_call: TRBD1
j_call: TRBJ1-4
v_call: TRBV30
cdr3_length: 13
clone_size: -

cdr3_nt: TGTGCCACCAGTCCCGGTTTCTCCCAGCAGTTCTTC
cdr3_aa: CATSPGFSQQFF
d_call: -
j_call: TRBJ2-1
v_call: TRBV15
cdr3_length: 12
clone_size: -

cdr3_nt: TGTGCCACCAGCACGGGGGGGCCTAGCACAGATACGCAGTATTTT
cdr3_aa: CATSTGGPSTDTQYF
d_call: TRBD2
j_call: TRBJ2-3
v_call: TRBV15
cdr3_length: 15
clone_size: -

cdr3_nt: TGTGCCAGCAGCTTAGGGCGGGGGGACCCTAGCACAGATACGCAGTATTTT
cdr3_aa: CASSLGRGDPSTDTQYF
d_call: TRBD2
j_call: TRBJ2-3
v_call: TRBV7-7
cdr3_length: 17
clone_size: -

cdr3_nt: TGTGCCAGCAGCGGACAGGGTCAACTGCGTTACAATGAGCAGTTCTTC
cdr3_aa: CASSGQGQLRYNEQFF
d_call: TRBD1
j_call: TRBJ2-1
v_call: TRBV7-2
cdr3_length: 16
clone_size: -

cdr3_nt: TGTGCCTGGAGTCAGGGGAGGGACACTGAAGCTTTCTTT
cdr3_aa: CAWSQGRDTEAFF
d_call: -
j_call: TRBJ1-1
v_call: TRBV30
cdr3_length: 13
clone_size: -

cdr3_nt: TGTGCCAGCAGTGAAGACGGGGGGAACACAGATACGCAGTATTTT
cdr3_aa: CASSEDGGNTDTQYF
d_call: TRBD2
j_call: TRBJ2-3
v_call: TRBV2
cdr3_length: 15
clone_size: -

cdr3_nt: TGTGCCTGGACCAAATCGACTAGACGAGAGGCCCAGTACTTC
cdr3_aa: CAWTKSTRREAQYF
d_call: -
j_call: TRBJ2-5
v_call: TRBV30
cdr3_length: 14
clone_size: -

cdr3_nt: TGTGCCAGCAGCCAAACAGGGTGGGAAAACATTCAGTACTTC
cdr3_aa: CASSQTGWENIQYF
d_call: -
j_call: TRBJ2-4
v_call: TRBV9
cdr3_length: 14
clone_size: once

cdr3_nt: TGCGCCAGCAGCCAAGATGGGAAGCAGAATGGCTACACCTTC
cdr3_aa: CASSQDGKQNGYTF
d_call: -
j_call: TRBJ1-2
v_call: TRBV4-3
cdr3_length: 14
clone_size: -

cdr3_nt: TGCAGCGTTGAACGCGTCCTGAACACTGAAGCTTTCTTT
cdr3_aa: CSVERVLNTEAFF
d_call: -
j_call: TRBJ1-1
v_call: TRBV29-1
cdr3_length: 13
clone_size: -

cdr3_nt: TGCGCCAGCAGCCCCGGGAGCACAGATACGCAGTATTTT
cdr3_aa: CASSPGSTDTQYF
d_call: -
j_call: TRBJ2-3
v_call: TRBV5-1
cdr3_length: 13
clone_size: -

cdr3_nt: TGTGCCAGCAGCCCACCCACCGGGAACACTGAAGCTTTCTTT
cdr3_aa: CASSPPTGNTEAFF
d_call: -
j_call: TRBJ1-1
v_call: TRBV5-4
cdr3_length: 14
clone_size: once

cdr3_nt: TGTGCCAGTAGTATAGGGGATCGCACAGATACGCAGTATTTT
cdr3_aa: CASSIGDRTDTQYF
d_call: -
j_call: TRBJ2-3
v_call: TRBV19
cdr3_length: 14
clone_size: many

cdr3_nt: TGCGCCAGCAGCCAAACGAGGGGCTCGAGAGTTGGGGCCAACGTCCTGACTTTC
cdr3_aa: CASSQTRGSRVGANVLTF
d_call: -
j_call: TRBJ2-6
v_call: TRBV4-1
cdr3_length: 18
clone_size: -

cdr3_nt: TGTGCCTGGAGTCTTAGTACTACCGACGGCTACACCTTC
cdr3_aa: CAWSLSTTDGYTF
d_call: -
j_call: TRBJ1-2
v_call: TRBV30
cdr3_length: 13
clone_size: -

cdr3_nt: TGTGCCAGCAGTCAAACAAAGAGAAGCTCTGGGGCCAACGTCCTGACTTTC
cdr3_aa: CASSQTKRSSGANVLTF
d_call: -
j_call: TRBJ2-6
v_call: TRBV27
cdr3_length: 17
clone_size: -

cdr3_nt: TGCGCCAGCAGCTTCGGAGGGAATAGATATGGCTACACCTTC
cdr3_aa: CASSFGGNRYGYTF
d_call: -
j_call: TRBJ1-2
v_call: TRBV5-1
cdr3_length: 14
clone_size: -

cdr3_nt: TGCAGCGTTGGATATGGCTACACCTTC
cdr3_aa: CSVGYGYTF
d_call: -
j_call: TRBJ1-2
v_call: TRBV29-1
cdr3_length: 9
clone_size: -

cdr3_nt: TGTGCCTGGAGCGCTCTTGGCAATCAGCCCCAGCATTTT
cdr3_aa: CAWSALGNQPQHF
d_call: -
j_call: TRBJ1-5
v_call: TRBV30
cdr3_length: 13
clone_size: -

cdr3_nt: TGCGCCAGCAGCCCTAGCCTCACTAGCTCCACGTTAGTCCCAGATACGCAGTATTTT
cdr3_aa: CASSPSLTSSTLVPDTQYF
d_call: -
j_call: TRBJ2-3
v_call: TRBV5-1
cdr3_length: 19
clone_size: -

cdr3_nt: TGTGCCACTGGACAAGGCAATTCACCCCTCCACTTT
cdr3_aa: CATGQGNSPLHF
d_call: -
j_call: TRBJ1-6
v_call: TRBV6-6
cdr3_length: 12
clone_size: once

cdr3_nt: TGTGCCTGGAGTGTAGAGACCCAGTACTTC
cdr3_aa: CAWSVETQYF
d_call: -
j_call: TRBJ2-5
v_call: TRBV30
cdr3_length: 10
clone_size: -

cdr3_nt: TGTGCCTGGAGAGGTGGAGATAATCAGCCCCAGCATTTT
cdr3_aa: CAWRGGDNQPQHF
d_call: -
j_call: TRBJ1-5
v_call: TRBV30
cdr3_length: 13
clone_size: few

cdr3_nt: TGTGCCTGGAGTAGAGGGCAGGGCAGTGGAAATGAGCAGTTCTTC
cdr3_aa: CAWSRGQGSGNEQFF
d_call: -
j_call: TRBJ2-1
v_call: TRBV30
cdr3_length: 15
clone_size: -

cdr3_nt: TGCAGCGTTGAAGCGGTCTATGGCTACACCTTC
cdr3_aa: CSVEAVYGYTF
d_call: -
j_call: TRBJ1-2
v_call: TRBV29-1
cdr3_length: 11
clone_size: once

cdr3_nt: TGTGCCAGCAGCTTAGACGAGACCCAGTACTTC
cdr3_aa: CASSLDETQYF
d_call: -
j_call: TRBJ2-5
v_call: TRBV11-2
cdr3_length: 11
clone_size: few